Only a few counts were recorded for the clone carrying this T cell receptor beta chain. The data belong to a study of patients and donors after allogeneic stem cell transplantation. Using its own MiXCR run on the RT-PCR reads, TCRdb lists one record per CDR3 protein. Among some 880,000 distinct CDR3 sequences listed, more than 15% were seen once. Germline-derived CDR1 and CDR2 are LGHNA and YSLEER. The length of the CDR3 is 16 residues. With V trimmed by 5 bases and J by 2 bases, 8 bases remained unmatched. The TCR sequence derives from a human donor who was either an allogeneic HSCT recipient or a stem cell or donor lymphocyte infusion donor (not recorded which). It is not recorded whose cells these are; they may come from a transplant donor. Sequenced input: blood, either unsorted or a sorted T cell fraction (not recorded which). This chain connects TRBV4-3 to TRBJ2-3; 9 positions agree with TRBD2. The CDR3 DNA reads TGCGCCAGCAGCGAGATAGCGGGGGCGATCACAGATACGCAGTATTTT. It specifies CASSEIAGAITDTQYF.